Each of the 3 T cell receptor beta chains below was sequenced from the same sample in a study of PD-L1 blockade in urothelial cancer. The time point denotes: peripheral blood 6 weeks after treatment start. Using immunoSEQ multiplex PCR, the repertoire was profiled, and TCRdb retains in-frame clones only, with some absent. The sample lists around 24,000 clones, under 90% occurring once. This specimen was PBMCs, taken around atezolizumab (anti-PD-L1) treatment. These receptor sequences come from an older man with urothelial cancer.

CDR3 sequence: CASSFDSSGNTIYF. DNA of the CDR3: TGTGCCAGCAGTTTCGACAGCTCTGGAAACACCATATATTTT. The chain is built from TRBV28 and TRBJ1-3, with a tentative D call TRBD1 (5 bases). Trimming pared 3 bases from V and 0 bases from J, leaving 6 bases between. The CDR3 covers 14 residues. The V gene's germline CDR1 is MDHEN and CDR2 SYDVKM. Complete variable domain (other parts from reference TRBV28 and TRBJ1-3): DVKVTQSSRYLVKRTGEKVFLECVQDMDHENMFWYRQDPGLGLRLIYFSYDVKMKEKGDIPEGYSVSREKKERFSLILESASTNQTSMYLCASSFDSSGNTIYFGEGSWLTVV.

The chain combines TRBV27 with TRBJ1-2, with 7 nucleotides matching TRBD1. The trim removed 0 bases at V and 4 bases at J, leaving 14 bases unmatched. CDR3 size: 18 residues. Germline CDR1 and CDR2: MNHEY and SMNVEV (reference sequence). CDR3 nucleotides: TGTGCCAGCAGTTTATCTAGGGACAGAGGAATCCCCCTCTATGGCTACACCTTC. Protein: CASSLSRDRGIPLYGYTF.

The rearrangement uses TRBV15 and TRBJ2-1, with 10 bases fitting TRBD2. The CDR3 is made up of 19 amino acids. The trim removed 0 bases at V and 4 bases at J, leaving 12 bases unmatched. The germline CDR1 and CDR2 sequences are LNHNV and YYDKDF (reference sequence). CDR3 region: CATSRDLAGAGVRYNEQFF. For the CDR3, the DNA is TGTGCCACCAGCAGAGATCTAGCGGGAGCTGGAGTAAGGTACAATGAGCAGTTCTTC.